Described below is a single T cell receptor beta chain sequence and its context. In this sample, this clonotype turned up a few times. The antigen it recognizes is unknown. No much larger clonotype is one base removed from it; base qualities were not supplied. This entry is derived from a study of spatial heterogeneity in lung cancer (dated by TCRdb to the late 2010s). Background for the entire study: Samples were obtained from approximately 77 patients with early-stage, untreated non-small cell lung cancer from the lung TRACERx cohort. More beta-chain than alpha-chain transcripts were consistently detected, likely reflecting higher beta-chain transcript abundance. Follow-up PBMC samples were sequenced whenever available, and the median time to follow-up was roughly two years after resection. In the raw uncorrected reads, each unique combination of TCR and UMI appeared on average more than ten times. At surgery, both alpha and beta chains were TCR-sequenced in under 250 tumor regions, 64 matched nontumor lung samples and a few dozen PBMC samples. TCR alpha and beta repertoires were quantitatively compared across multiple tumor regions, matched nontumor lung and blood in non-small cell lung cancer. Nonsynonymous mutation counts, determined by whole-exome sequencing of tumor tissue, were related to TCR repertoire features. Study-wide conclusions, independent of this receptor: Additional single-cell paired TCR alpha and beta sequencing was considered necessary to confirm, at a functional level, the hypothesis that regional TCRs recognize regional mutations. Ubiquitous expanded tumor TCRs showed up in blood more often at tumor resection than at routine follow-up. Only approximately 13 patients were included in comparisons of baseline and follow-up blood repertoires.

This sample's time point label indicates: blood at routine non-recurrence follow-up after resection. Whole RNA extracted from tumor and nontumor lung tissue, or from cryopreserved PBMC samples, was used for TCR sequencing without cell sorting. Only patients for whom sufficient RNA was available from at least two tumor regions were selected for TCR sequencing. Based on the germline V gene, the CDR1 and CDR2 sequences are MDHEN and SYDVKM. V is cut back by 3 bases and J by 7 bases, with 8 bases in the junction unmatched. Measured from the cysteine to the phenylalanine, the CDR3 is 15 residues long. The only DNA kept is the CDR3, 45 bases in frame from the first base. The receptor library was made with 5' RACE. Reads for this sample came from a NextSeq 500. To allow correction of PCR and sequencing errors, the TCR library protocol tagged every TCR cDNA molecule with a unique molecular identifier. Concerning the study's data processing: TCR identification, UMI-based error correction and CDR3 extraction were performed with Decombinator tools. Expanded TCRs were defined as those above a frequency of 2 per 1,000, corresponding to the top 1% of the tumor frequency distribution. Renyi diversity was computed with the R vegan package after each repertoire had been subsampled 100 times to 5,000 TCRs. CDR3 similarity networks were built from amino acid triplet string-kernel similarity, with CDR3s being connected when pairwise similarity was above 0.82. TCRdb trimmed the raw reads at Q25, called clones with MiXCR and kept productive beta chains. Rows are unified per CDR3 protein, each entry keeping the most common DNA and genes. TCRdb assigned the V and J calls; the authors' analysis was not used. This sample comprises some 120,000 distinct CDR3 sequences, more than 9% of them detected only once. The ten top clones hold approximately 15% of the sample.

Source: PBMCs, taken at follow-up. The chain joins TRBV28 to TRBJ2-2, and TRBD1 matches 7 of the central bases. The sequence was obtained from a male donor with early-stage non-small cell lung cancer. The sequenced DNA: TGTGCCAGCAGTTTTCTCGACAGGGCGGTCGGGGAGCTGTTTTTT. Its protein is CASSFLDRAVGELFF.